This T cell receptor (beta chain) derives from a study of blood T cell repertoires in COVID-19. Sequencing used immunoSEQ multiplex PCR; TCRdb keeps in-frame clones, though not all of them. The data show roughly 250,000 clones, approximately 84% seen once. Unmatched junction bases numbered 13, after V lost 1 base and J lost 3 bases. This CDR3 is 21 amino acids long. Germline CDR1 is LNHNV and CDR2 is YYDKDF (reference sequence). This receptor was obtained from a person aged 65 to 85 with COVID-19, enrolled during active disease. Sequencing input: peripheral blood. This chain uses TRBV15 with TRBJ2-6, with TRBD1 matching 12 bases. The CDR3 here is CATSRGYSWDRGRFGANVLTF. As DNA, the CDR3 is TGTGCCACCAGCAGAGGTTATTCTTGGGACAGGGGGCGGTTTGGGGCCAACGTCCTGACTTTC.